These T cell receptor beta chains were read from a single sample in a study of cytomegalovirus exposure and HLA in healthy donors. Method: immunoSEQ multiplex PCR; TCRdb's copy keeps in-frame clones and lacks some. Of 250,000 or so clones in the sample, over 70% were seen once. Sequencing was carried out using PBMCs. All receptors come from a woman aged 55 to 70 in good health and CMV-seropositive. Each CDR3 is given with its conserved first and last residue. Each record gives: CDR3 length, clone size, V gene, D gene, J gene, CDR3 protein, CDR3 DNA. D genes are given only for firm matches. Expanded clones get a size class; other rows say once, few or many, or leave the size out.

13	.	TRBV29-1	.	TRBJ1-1	CSVDQAGSTEAFF	TGCAGCGTAGACCAGGCGGGGAGCACTGAAGCTTTCTTT
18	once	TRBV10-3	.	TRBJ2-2	CAISESTLGQLNTGELFF	TGTGCCATCAGTGAGTCGACTCTAGGACAACTGAACACCGGGGAGCTGTTTTTT
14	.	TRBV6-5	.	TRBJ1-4	CASSRQFTPEKLFF	TGTGCCAGCAGCCGACAGTTCACACCTGAAAAACTGTTTTTT
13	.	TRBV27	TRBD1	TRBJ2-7	CASRWTGAYEQYF	TGTGCCAGCAGATGGACAGGGGCCTACGAGCAGTACTTC
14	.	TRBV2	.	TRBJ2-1	CASSVMSSYNEQFF	TGTGCCAGCAGTGTTATGAGCTCCTACAATGAGCAGTTCTTC
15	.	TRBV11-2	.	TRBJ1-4	CASSFWGPTNEKLFF	TGTGCCAGCAGCTTTTGGGGGCCGACTAATGAAAAACTGTTTTTT
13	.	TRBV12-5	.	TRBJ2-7	CASGTGVAYEQYF	TGTGCTAGTGGAACAGGTGTGGCCTACGAGCAGTACTTC
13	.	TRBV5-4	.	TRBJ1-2	CASSLDREFGYTF	TGTGCCAGCAGCTTGGACAGGGAATTTGGCTACACCTTC
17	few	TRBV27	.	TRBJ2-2	CASSLSPRQTNTGELFF	TGTGCCAGCAGTTTATCTCCCCGTCAGACGAACACCGGGGAGCTGTTTTTT
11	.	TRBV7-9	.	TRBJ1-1	CASIMNTKAFF	TGTGCCAGCATTATGAACACTAAAGCTTTCTTT
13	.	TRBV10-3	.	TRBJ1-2	CAIAPTTNYGYTF	TGTGCCATAGCACCCACCACTAACTATGGCTACACCTTC
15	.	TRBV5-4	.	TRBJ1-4	CASSLEQGTNEKLFF	TGTGCCAGCAGCTTGGAACAGGGAACTAATGAAAAACTGTTTTTT
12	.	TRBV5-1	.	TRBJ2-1	CASSSTYYEQFF	TGCGCCAGCAGCTCCACCTACTATGAGCAGTTCTTC
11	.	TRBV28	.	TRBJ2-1	CASSLSRSQFF	TGTGCCAGCAGTTTATCCCGGTCGCAGTTCTTC
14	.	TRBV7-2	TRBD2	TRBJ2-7	CASSLRREGYEQYF	TGTGCCAGCAGCTTAAGGCGGGAGGGGTACGAGCAGTACTTC
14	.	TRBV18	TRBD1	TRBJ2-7	CASSRRQGAGEQYF	TGTGCCAGCTCACGACGACAGGGGGCTGGCGAGCAGTACTTC
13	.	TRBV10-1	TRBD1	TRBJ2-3	CASRGTGPDTQYF	TGCGCCAGCAGGGGGACAGGCCCAGATACGCAGTATTTT
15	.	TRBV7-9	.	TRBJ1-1	CSSSLAPGPLVEAFF	TGTTCCAGCAGCTTAGCGCCAGGGCCGTTAGTGGAAGCTTTCTTT
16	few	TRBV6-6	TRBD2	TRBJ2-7	CASSRARSGRFGEQYF	TGTGCCAGCAGTCGGGCCAGGAGCGGGAGGTTTGGCGAGCAGTACTTC
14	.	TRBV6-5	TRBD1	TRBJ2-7	CASSPWDRTYEQYF	TGTGCCAGCAGTCCCTGGGACAGAACCTACGAGCAGTACTTC
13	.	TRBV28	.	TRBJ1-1	CASSRGHPPEAFF	TGTGCCAGCAGCCGCGGACACCCGCCTGAAGCTTTCTTT
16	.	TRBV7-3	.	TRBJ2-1	CASSLGLSRSYNEQFF	TGTGCCAGCAGCCTCGGACTGTCTAGATCCTACAATGAGCAGTTCTTC
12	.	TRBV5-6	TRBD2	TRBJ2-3	CASSLGGTRAYF	TGTGCCAGCAGCTTGGGGGGGACTAGGGCGTATTTT
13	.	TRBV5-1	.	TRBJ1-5	CASSLGPNQPQHF	TGCGCCAGCAGCTTGGGGCCTAATCAGCCCCAGCATTTT
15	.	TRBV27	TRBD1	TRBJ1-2	CASSFADRVNYGYTF	TGTGCCAGCAGTTTTGCGGACAGGGTAAACTATGGCTACACCTTC
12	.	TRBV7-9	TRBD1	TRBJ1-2	CASSFAGGGYTF	TGTGCCAGCAGCTTTGCAGGGGGAGGCTACACCTTC
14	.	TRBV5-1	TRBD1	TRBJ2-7	CASSLGQGVYEQYF	TGCGCCAGCAGCTTGGGACAGGGAGTCTACGAGCAGTACTTC
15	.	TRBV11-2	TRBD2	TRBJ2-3	CASSPWTSSTDTQYF	TGTGCCAGCAGCCCCTGGACTAGCTCCACAGATACGCAGTATTTT
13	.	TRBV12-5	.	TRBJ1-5	CASGPARLQPQHF	TGTGCTAGTGGTCCCGCACGTCTACAGCCCCAGCATTTT
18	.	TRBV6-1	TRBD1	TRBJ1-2	CASSAYRDRVSPNYGYTF	TGTGCCAGCAGTGCCTACCGGGACAGGGTTTCCCCTAACTATGGCTACACCTTC
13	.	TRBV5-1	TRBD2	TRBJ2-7	CASGVLAGNEQYF	TGCGCCAGCGGTGTTCTAGCGGGGAACGAGCAGTACTTC
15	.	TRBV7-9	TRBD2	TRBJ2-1	CSSSQRTSGDNEQFF	TGTTCCAGCAGCCAACGGACTAGTGGGGACAATGAGCAGTTCTTC
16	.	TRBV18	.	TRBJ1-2	CASSSKPGVNFYGYTF	TGTGCCAGCTCATCCAAACCAGGCGTAAATTTCTATGGCTACACCTTC
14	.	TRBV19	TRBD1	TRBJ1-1	CASSKRQGLTEAFF	TGTGCCAGTAGTAAACGACAGGGATTAACTGAAGCTTTCTTT
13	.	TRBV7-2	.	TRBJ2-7	CASSFGGPYEQYF	TGTGCCAGCAGCTTCGGCGGTCCCTACGAGCAGTACTTC
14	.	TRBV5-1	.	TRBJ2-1	CASLPGLSYNEQFF	TGCGCCAGCTTACCGGGACTTTCCTACAATGAGCAGTTCTTC
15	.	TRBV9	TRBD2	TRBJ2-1	CASSPGLAGVGEQFF	TGTGCCAGCAGCCCTGGACTAGCGGGAGTAGGTGAGCAGTTCTTC